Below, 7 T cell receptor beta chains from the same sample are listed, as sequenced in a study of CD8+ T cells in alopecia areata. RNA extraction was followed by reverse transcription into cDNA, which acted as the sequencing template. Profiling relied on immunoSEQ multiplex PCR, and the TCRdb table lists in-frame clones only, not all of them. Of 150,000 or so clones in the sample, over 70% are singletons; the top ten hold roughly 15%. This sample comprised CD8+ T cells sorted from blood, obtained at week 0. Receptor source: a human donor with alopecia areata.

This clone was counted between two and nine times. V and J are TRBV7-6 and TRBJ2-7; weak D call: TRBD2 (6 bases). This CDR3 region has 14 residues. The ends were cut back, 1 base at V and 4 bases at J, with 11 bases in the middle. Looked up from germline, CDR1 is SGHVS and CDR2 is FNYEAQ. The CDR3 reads CASSLGPREYEQYF. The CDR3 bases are TGTGCCAGCAGCTTAGGACCTCGGGAGTACGAGCAGTACTTC. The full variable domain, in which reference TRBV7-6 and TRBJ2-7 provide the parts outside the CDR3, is GAGVSQSPRYKVTKRGQDVALRCDPISGHVSLYWYRQALGQGPEFLTYFNYEAQQDKSGLPNDRFSAERPEGSISTLTIQRTEQRDSAMYRCASSLGPREYEQYFGPGTRLTVT.

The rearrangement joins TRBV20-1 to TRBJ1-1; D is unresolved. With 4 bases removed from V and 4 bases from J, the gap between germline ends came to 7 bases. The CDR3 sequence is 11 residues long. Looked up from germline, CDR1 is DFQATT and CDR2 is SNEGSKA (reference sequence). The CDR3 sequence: CSAISGTEAFF. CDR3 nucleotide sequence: TGCAGTGCTATCAGTGGCACTGAAGCTTTCTTT.

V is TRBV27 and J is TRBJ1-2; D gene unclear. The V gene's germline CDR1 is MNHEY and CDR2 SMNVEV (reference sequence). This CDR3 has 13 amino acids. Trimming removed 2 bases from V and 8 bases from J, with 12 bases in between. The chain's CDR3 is CASSLTSTGGYTF. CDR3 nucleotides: TGTGCCAGCAGTTTAACATCAACGGGGGGCTACACCTTC.

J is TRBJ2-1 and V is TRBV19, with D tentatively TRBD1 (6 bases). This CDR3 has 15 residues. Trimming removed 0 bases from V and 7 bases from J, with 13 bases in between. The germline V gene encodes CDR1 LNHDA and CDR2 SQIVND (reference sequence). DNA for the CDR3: TGTGCCAGTAGTATAGATCGAGGACAGTTAAATGAGCAGTTCTTC. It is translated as CASSIDRGQLNEQFF.

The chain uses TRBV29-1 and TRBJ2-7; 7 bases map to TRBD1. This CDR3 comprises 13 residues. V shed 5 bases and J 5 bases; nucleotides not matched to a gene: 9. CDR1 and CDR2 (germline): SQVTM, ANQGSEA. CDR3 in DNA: TGCAGCGTTAGGGGGCTGACAGGGAACGAGCAGTACTTC. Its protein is CSVRGLTGNEQYF.

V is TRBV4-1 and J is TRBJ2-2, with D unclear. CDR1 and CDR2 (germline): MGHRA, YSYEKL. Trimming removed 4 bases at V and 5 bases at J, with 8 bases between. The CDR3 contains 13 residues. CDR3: CASSPASTGELFF. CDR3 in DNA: TGCGCCAGCAGCCCTGCCTCAACCGGGGAGCTGTTTTTT.

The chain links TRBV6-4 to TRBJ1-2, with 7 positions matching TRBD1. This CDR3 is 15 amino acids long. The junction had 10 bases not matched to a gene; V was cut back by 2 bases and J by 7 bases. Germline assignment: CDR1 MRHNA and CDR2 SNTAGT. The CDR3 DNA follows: TGTGCCAGCAGTGACCGGGACAAGGGGGCGGCTGGCTACACCTTC. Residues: CASSDRDKGAAGYTF.